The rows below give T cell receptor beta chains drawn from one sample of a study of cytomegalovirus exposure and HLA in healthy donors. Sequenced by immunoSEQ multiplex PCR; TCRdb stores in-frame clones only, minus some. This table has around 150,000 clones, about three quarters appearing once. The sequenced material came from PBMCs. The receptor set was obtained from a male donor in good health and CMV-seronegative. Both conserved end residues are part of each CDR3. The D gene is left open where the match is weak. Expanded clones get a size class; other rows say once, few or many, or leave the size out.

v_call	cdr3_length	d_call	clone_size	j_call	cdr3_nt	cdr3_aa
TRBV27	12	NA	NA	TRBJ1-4	TGTGCCAGCAGTCCCGACTATGAAAAACTGTTTTTT	CASSPDYEKLFF
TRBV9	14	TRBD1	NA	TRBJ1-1	TGTGCCAGCAGCGCAAACAGGGGCGTCACTGAAGCTTTCTTT	CASSANRGVTEAFF
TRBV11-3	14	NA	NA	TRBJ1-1	TGTGCCAGCACATGGGGGGGCTGGAACACTGAAGCTTTCTTT	CASTWGGWNTEAFF
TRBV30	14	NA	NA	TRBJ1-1	TGTGCCTGGAGTGTAAAGGGGATGAACACTGAAGCTTTCTTT	CAWSVKGMNTEAFF
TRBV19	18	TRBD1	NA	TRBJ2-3	TGTGCCAGTAGGACTCCGGGACAGGGGTTAAGGGGCAATCAGCCCCAGTATTTT	CASRTPGQGLRGNQPQYF
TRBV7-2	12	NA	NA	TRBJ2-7	TGTGCCAGCAGCCTCGGCATCGGGGAGCAGTACTTC	CASSLGIGEQYF
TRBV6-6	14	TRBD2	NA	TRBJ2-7	TGTGCCAGCAGTACGCGCGGGGGGTCGGACGAGCAGTACTTC	CASSTRGGSDEQYF
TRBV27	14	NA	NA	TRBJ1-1	TGTGCCAGCAGTTTATTCGGCAGGGGATCTGAAGCTTTCTTT	CASSLFGRGSEAFF
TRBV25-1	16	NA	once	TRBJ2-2	TGTGCCAGCAGTGAATTTGCAGGGTCGTTCACCGGGGAGCTGTTTTTT	CASSEFAGSFTGELFF
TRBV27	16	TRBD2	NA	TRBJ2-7	TGTGCCAGCAGTTTATCCCCTAGCGGGAGATTCTACGAGCAGTACTTC	CASSLSPSGRFYEQYF
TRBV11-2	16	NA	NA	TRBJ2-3	TGTGCCAGCAGCTTAGCGGGGGGCGGAAGTACAGGTACGCAGTATTTT	CASSLAGGGSTGTQYF
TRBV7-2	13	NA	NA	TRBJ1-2	TGTGCCAGCAGCTCAAGGACAGTCTATGGCTACACCTTC	CASSSRTVYGYTF
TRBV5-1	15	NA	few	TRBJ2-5	TGCGCCAGCAGCGAGGGCCTGGTACAGCAGGAGACCCAGTACTTC	CASSEGLVQQETQYF
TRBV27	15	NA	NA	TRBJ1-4	TGTGCCAGCACCTCATGGTTGGGAGGGGAAAAAAAACTGTTTTTT	CASTSWLGGEKKLFF
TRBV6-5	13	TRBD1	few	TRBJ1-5	TGTGCCAGCAGTGGACAGGGAGGTCAGCCCCAGCATTTT	CASSGQGGQPQHF
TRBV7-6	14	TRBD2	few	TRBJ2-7	TGTGCCAGCAGCTTACTAGCGGGCTCCTACGAGCAGTACTTC	CASSLLAGSYEQYF
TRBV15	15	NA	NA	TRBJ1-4	TGTGCCACCAGCGTAAAGCGGGGCTTGGTTGAAAAACTGTTTTTT	CATSVKRGLVEKLFF
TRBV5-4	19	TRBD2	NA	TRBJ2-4	TGTGCCAGCAGCTTGGGATCGGGGGGGAACACCGGCGCCAAAAACATTCAGTACTTC	CASSLGSGGNTGAKNIQYF
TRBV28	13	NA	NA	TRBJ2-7	TGTGCCGGGCCCCCCAGCACATCCTACGAGCAGTACTTC	CAGPPSTSYEQYF
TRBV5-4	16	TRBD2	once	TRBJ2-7	TGTGCCAGCAGCTTTGGGGTAGCGGGGGGCCTTGGTGAGCAGTACTTC	CASSFGVAGGLGEQYF
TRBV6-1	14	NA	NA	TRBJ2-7	TGTGCCAGCAGTGAACCAGGGATCACCTACGAGCAGTACTTC	CASSEPGITYEQYF
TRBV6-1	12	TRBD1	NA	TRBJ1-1	TGTGCCAGCAGTTCCCCGACAGGGAAAGCTTTCTTT	CASSSPTGKAFF
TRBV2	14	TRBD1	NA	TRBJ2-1	TGTGCCAGCGGAGGGACAGGGCGTTACAATGAGCAGTTCTTC	CASGGTGRYNEQFF
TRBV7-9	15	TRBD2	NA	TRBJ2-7	TGTGCCAGCTCCTCGGGACTAGCGGGAGCTCGCGAGCAGTACTTC	CASSSGLAGAREQYF
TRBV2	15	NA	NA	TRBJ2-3	TGTGCCAGCAGTTACTTGGGGGGTAGCACAGATACGCAGTATTTT	CASSYLGGSTDTQYF
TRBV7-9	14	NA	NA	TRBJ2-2	TGTGCCAGCAGCTTAGCCTCCAGGGCCGGGGAGCTGTTTTTT	CASSLASRAGELFF
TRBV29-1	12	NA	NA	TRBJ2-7	TGCAGCGCTGGACAGTCCTCCTACGAGCAGTACTTC	CSAGQSSYEQYF
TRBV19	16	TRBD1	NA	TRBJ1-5	TGTGCCAGTAGAGTAGTCTCGGGTGGACAGGATCAGCCCCAGCATTTT	CASRVVSGGQDQPQHF
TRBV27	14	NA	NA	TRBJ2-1	TGTGCCAGCAGTTTATGGCAGTCCTACAATGAGCAGTTCTTC	CASSLWQSYNEQFF
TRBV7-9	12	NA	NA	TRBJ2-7	TGTGCCAGCAGCCCTTCCCCCCAGAATCTGGCCTTC	CASSPSPQNLAF
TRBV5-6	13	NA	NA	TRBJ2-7	TGTGCCAGCAGCTTGGGACGGAGCTACGAGCAGTACTTC	CASSLGRSYEQYF
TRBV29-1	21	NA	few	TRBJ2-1	TGCAGCGTTGAAATCCTTCCTCGACAGGGGGCTTTTAGCGGGAGGAAGGATGAGCAGTTCTTC	CSVEILPRQGAFSGRKDEQFF
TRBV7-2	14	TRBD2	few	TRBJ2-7	TGTGCCAGCAGCCTGCGCGGGGGTTTTACCGAGCAGTACTTC	CASSLRGGFTEQYF
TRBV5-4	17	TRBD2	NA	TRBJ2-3	TGTGCCAGCAGCTTACTGACTAGCGGGGGGCCCAGAGATACGCAGTATTTT	CASSLLTSGGPRDTQYF
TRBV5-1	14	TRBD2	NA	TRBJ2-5	TGCGCCAGCAGCTACGAAGGGGAGGGTGAGACCCAGTACTTC	CASSYEGEGETQYF
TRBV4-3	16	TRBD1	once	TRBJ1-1	TGCGCCAGCAGCCAAGATCCGGGGACAGGGTCCACTGAAGCTTTCTTT	CASSQDPGTGSTEAFF
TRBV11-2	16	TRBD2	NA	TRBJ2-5	TGTGCCAGCAGCCCCCGGACTAGCGGGGGGGAAGAGACCCAGTACTTC	CASSPRTSGGEETQYF
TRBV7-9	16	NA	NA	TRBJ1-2	TGTTCCAGCAGCCCCCCGGTGCAGGGGTTCCGGTATGGCTACACCTTC	CSSSPPVQGFRYGYTF
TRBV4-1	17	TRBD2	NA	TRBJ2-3	TGCGCCAGCAGCCCCCTTGGTAGCGGGAGTGACACAGATACGCAGTATTTT	CASSPLGSGSDTDTQYF
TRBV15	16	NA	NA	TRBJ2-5	TGTGCCACCAGCAGAGATCGGGGAGACATCCAAGAGACCCAGTACTTC	CATSRDRGDIQETQYF
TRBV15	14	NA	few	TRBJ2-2	TGTGCCACCAGTAGATCTCGAGGGACCGGGGAGCTGTTTTTT	CATSRSRGTGELFF
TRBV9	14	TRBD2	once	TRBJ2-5	TGTGCCAGCAGCCCAGGACTAGACCCGGAGACCCAGTACTTC	CASSPGLDPETQYF
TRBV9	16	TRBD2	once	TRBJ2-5	TGTGCCAGCAGCGTAGGCCTAGCGGGTGGCATAGAGGCCCAGTACTTC	CASSVGLAGGIEAQYF
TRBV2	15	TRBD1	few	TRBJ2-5	TGTGCCAGCAGGGGGACAGGGCGGGTCCAAGAGACCCAGTACTTC	CASRGTGRVQETQYF
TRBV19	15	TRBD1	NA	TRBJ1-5	TGTGCCAGTACCACGGACAGGGGATACAATCAGCCCCAGCATTTT	CASTTDRGYNQPQHF
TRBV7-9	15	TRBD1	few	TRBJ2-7	TGTGCCAGCAGCTTAGGAGACAGGGGGCTATACGAGCAGTACTTC	CASSLGDRGLYEQYF
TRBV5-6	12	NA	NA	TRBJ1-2	TGTGCCAGCAGCTTGGTAGCGGGTGGCTACACCTTC	CASSLVAGGYTF
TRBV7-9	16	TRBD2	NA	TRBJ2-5	TGTGCCAGCAGCCACAACCCCGGGACTAGTCAAGAGACCCAGTACTTC	CASSHNPGTSQETQYF
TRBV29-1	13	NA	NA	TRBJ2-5	TGCAGCGTTGAAGCGGCAGGCCAAGAGACCCAGTACTTC	CSVEAAGQETQYF
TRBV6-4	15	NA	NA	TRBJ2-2	TGTGCCAGCAGTACGGGGGATGCGAACACCGGGGAGCTGTTTTTT	CASSTGDANTGELFF
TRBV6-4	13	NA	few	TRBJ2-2	TGTGCCAGCAGTGCGGGGAACACCGGGGAGCTGTTTTTT	CASSAGNTGELFF
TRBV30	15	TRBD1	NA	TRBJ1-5	TGTGCCTGGAGTGTACAGGGGGCCTCGAGACAGCCCCAGCATTTT	CAWSVQGASRQPQHF